This entry describes one T cell receptor beta chain. Per germline, CDR1 WSHSY and CDR2 SAAADI. Trimming stripped 4 bases from V and 2 bases from J, with 11 bases between. The CDR3 sequence is 14 residues long. This entry comes from a study of OX40 agonist ivuxolimab in advanced cancers. Study-level information: Ivuxolimab was administered intravenously to patients at 0.01 to 10 mg/kg every 2 weeks.

TCRdb's table, derived via immunoSEQ multiplex PCR, lists solely in-frame clones and lacks some. The sample lists tens of thousands of clones; 87% were seen once. The chain links TRBV10-2 to TRBJ2-5; possible D gene TRBD1, 6 bases. This specimen was CD4+ or CD8+ T cells sorted from blood, taken in a trial of the OX40 agonist ivuxolimab. The receptor's source is an adult with an advanced solid tumor such as melanoma, head and neck, liver or kidney cancer. The CDR3 sequence: CASSGSRGQETQYF. The CDR3 DNA reads TGCGCCAGCAGTGGCTCTAGGGGGCAAGAGACCCAGTACTTC.